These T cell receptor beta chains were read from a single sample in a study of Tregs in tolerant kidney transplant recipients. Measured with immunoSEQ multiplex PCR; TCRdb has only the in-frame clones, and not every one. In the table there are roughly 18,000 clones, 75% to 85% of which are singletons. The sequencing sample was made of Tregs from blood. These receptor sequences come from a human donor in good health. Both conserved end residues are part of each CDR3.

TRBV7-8 CASSPRGGRGQVIPGANVLTF
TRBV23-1 CASSRDRAGTEAFF
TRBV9 CASSVVAGASSSEQFF
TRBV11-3 CASSFLLAQETQYF
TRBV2 CASSEDRGSNYGYTF
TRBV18 CASSPSLGEEGYTF
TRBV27 CASRLTLDEKLFF
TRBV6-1 CASSVRLGGAISYEQYF
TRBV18 CASHRGSPTDTQYF
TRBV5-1 CASSTVGTGDKNIQYF
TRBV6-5 CASSYRGTRSDTQYF
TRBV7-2 CASSLAGRLGNTQYF
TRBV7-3 CASSYLDNEQFF
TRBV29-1 CSIGNGTVDLIGNTIYF
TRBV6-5 CASSSGRTNTDTQYF
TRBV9 CASSQNRGGPGTDTQYF
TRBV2 CASSEAVGSGYTF
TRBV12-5 CASGPGTRVDTQYF
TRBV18 CASSPGFRFEQYF
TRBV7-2 CASTWALNTEAFF
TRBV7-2 CASSFISTGANTGELFF
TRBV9 CASSVEGTVGTQYF
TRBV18 CASSDRLAASTDTQYF
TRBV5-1 CASRPGEYAYEQYF
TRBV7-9 CASSPGRGRDTQYF
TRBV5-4 CASSLGGLVSYNEQFF
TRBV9 CASSVVSRREWWNTGELFF
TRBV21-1 CASSRARGGMADTQYF
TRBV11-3 CASSLGAGTSDEQYF
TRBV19 CASQDPLRNEKLFF
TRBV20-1 CSLVGGETQYF
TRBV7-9 CASSFTQGNTEAFF
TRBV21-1 CASSSRYNEQFF
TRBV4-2 CASSPDGRPMNTEAFF
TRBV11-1 CASSLSRETQYF
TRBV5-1 CASSWRGGGEQFF
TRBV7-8 CATSGSRAGELFF
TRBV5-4 CASSPAPRNQPQHF
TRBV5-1 CASSQLAGVSENIQYF
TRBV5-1 CASSLEGGGEQYF
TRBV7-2 CASSLVNRGELFF
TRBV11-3 CASSLVANEQFF
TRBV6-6 CASNKRTMNTEAFF
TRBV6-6 CASRTGTDNSPLHF
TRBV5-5 CASSTTGMNTEAFF
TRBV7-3 CASSLAPLGIHGYTF
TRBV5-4 CASSQDGTYGANVLTF
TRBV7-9 CASSMDRAGEYEQYF
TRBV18 CASSRLTGSDSFF
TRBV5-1 CASSFTGGDQPQHF
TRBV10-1 CASSESIGLAGARYNEQFF
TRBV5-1 CASSITGDRETEAFF
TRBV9 CASSVGSGGTGELFF